The next 30 T cell receptor beta chains were all read from a single sample in a study of T cell responses to AZD1222 COVID-19 vaccine. Clones were sequenced by immunoSEQ multiplex PCR, and TCRdb holds only the in-frame ones, with some missing. Counted here are approximately 150,000 clones, 92% occurring once; the ten biggest clones make up approximately 3.3%. The specimen was peripheral blood, collected 28 days after the second AZD1222 dose. All receptors derive from an adult who received the AZD1222 COVID-19 vaccine.

The chain links TRBV5-1 to TRBJ1-3; no clear D gene. The V and J ends lost 0 bases and 0 bases respectively, with 10 bases between them. Germline assignment: CDR1 SGHRS and CDR2 YFSETQ. CDR3 length: 16 amino acids. The CDR3 loop is CASSLDLLTSGNTIYF. The CDR3 region has the DNA TGCGCCAGCAGCTTGGACTTGTTAACCTCTGGAAACACCATATATTTT.

The J gene is TRBJ2-1, the V gene TRBV10-3; D uncertain. CDR3 length equals 13 residues. The germline V gene encodes CDR1 ENHRY and CDR2 SYGVKD. V was shortened by 6 bases and J by 0 bases, with 6 bases between the two germline ends. CDR3 DNA: TGTGCCATCAGCTCGAGCTCCTACAATGAGCAGTTCTTC. This gives the protein CAISSSSYNEQFF.

V usage is TRBV2 and J usage is TRBJ2-7; a possible D gene is TRBD2 (6 bases). Germline loops: CDR1 SNHLY, CDR2 FYNNEI. This CDR3 has 14 residues. The V gene lost 4 bases and the J gene lost 5 bases, with 15 bases spanning the gap. The CDR3 DNA sequence: TGTGCCAGCAGTGGGGGGGAGTCCGGGCACGAGCAGTACTTC. As protein: CASSGGESGHEQYF.

The V call is TRBV5-1, the J call TRBJ1-1, with D unresolved. Germline V lookup: CDR1 SGHRS, CDR2 YFSETQ. The CDR3 runs 13 residues. V dropped 2 bases and J dropped 1 base, with 6 bases sitting between them. CDR3 bases: TGCGCCAGCAGCTTAATGGGGAACACTGAAGCTTTCTTT. Amino acids: CASSLMGNTEAFF. Looking up the rest from reference TRBV5-1 and TRBJ1-1 gives the full variable domain: KAGVTQTPRYLIKTRGQQVTLSCSPISGHRSVSWYQQTPGQGLQFLFEYFSETQRNKGNFPGRFSGRQFSNSRSEMNVSTLELGDSALYLCASSLMGNTEAFFGQGTRLTVV.

The V and J genes are TRBV30 and TRBJ1-2; no definite D call. The CDR3 sequence is 12 residues long. V was pared by 2 bases and J by 4 bases, with 8 bases between. Germline V gene sequence: CDR1 GTSNPN, CDR2 SVGIG (reference sequence). CDR3 sequence: CAWSRQSYGYTF. Here the CDR3 DNA reads TGTGCCTGGAGTCGGCAGAGCTATGGCTACACCTTC.

The CDR3 protein is CAISWGGSGQGSDTQYF. The CDR3 DNA reads as TGTGCCATCTCATGGGGGGGGTCGGGACAGGGTTCAGATACGCAGTATTTT. The V call is TRBV10-3, the J call TRBJ2-3, with 9 bases identical to TRBD1. This CDR3 spans 17 amino acids. With V trimmed by 8 bases and J by 4 bases, 16 bases remained unmatched. Germline-derived CDR1 and CDR2 are ENHRY and SYGVKD.

Turning to this clone: This sample includes further DNA sequences coding for the same CDR3. The genes are TRBV7-9 and TRBJ1-1; D uncertain. V lost 3 bases and J lost 1, with 6 bases in between. Germline V CDR1 and CDR2: SEHNR, FQNEAQ (reference sequence). The CDR3 covers 13 residues. For the CDR3, the DNA is TGTGCCAGCAGCTTGCCGGGGAACACTGAAGCTTTCTTT. It is translated as CASSLPGNTEAFF.

The rearrangement joins TRBV29-1 to TRBJ2-4; 16 positions agree with TRBD2. Germline CDR1 reads SQVTM; CDR2 reads ANQGSEA. The CDR3 loop spans 16 amino acids. V gave up 5 bases and J gave up 6 bases; unmatched junction bases: 7. CDR3 sequence: CSVRGTSGRARNIQYF. The CDR3 DNA is TGCAGCGTTCGAGGGACTAGCGGGAGGGCGAGAAACATTCAGTACTTC.

The chain links TRBV7-9 to TRBJ1-1; 8 bases are a match to TRBD1. The germline CDR1 and CDR2 sequences are SEHNR and FQNEAQ (reference sequence). The V and J ends lost 5 bases and 10 bases, in that order; junction bases with no gene match: 18. This CDR3 has 16 residues. The CDR3 sequence: CASSPWTGRGLMLAFF. The CDR3 nucleotides read TGTGCCAGCAGCCCTTGGACAGGGAGGGGTTTGATGCTAGCTTTCTTT.

The gene calls are TRBV11-3 and TRBJ2-7, with D perhaps matching TRBD2 (5 bases). The CDR3 covers 14 residues. Germline V gene sequence: CDR1 SGHNT, CDR2 YENEEA. With 2 bases removed from V and 6 bases from J, the gap between germline ends came to 14 bases. CDR3 DNA sequence: TGTGCCAGCAGCTTACGGTTCCTACGGGGCGAGCAGTACTTC. Protein product: CASSLRFLRGEQYF.

The V gene is TRBV24-1, the J gene TRBJ2-3, with D perhaps matching TRBD1 or TRBD2 (5 bases each). The length of the CDR3 is 18 residues. V was pared by 0 bases and J by 0 bases, with 15 bases between. The germline V gene encodes CDR1 KGHDR and CDR2 SFDVKD. CDR3 region: CATSDLKDGGYSTDTQYF. CDR3 bases: TGTGCCACCAGTGATTTGAAGGATGGGGGATATAGCACAGATACGCAGTATTTT.

This chain links TRBV24-1 with TRBJ2-6; D ambiguous. CDR1 and CDR2 from the germline V gene are KGHDR and SFDVKD. V dropped 1 base and J dropped 11 bases, with 8 bases sitting between them. The CDR3 is made up of 13 amino acids. DNA for the CDR3: TGTGCCACCAGTGATTTAAGCCGCGACGTCCTGACTTTC. It yields the protein CATSDLSRDVLTF.

The table lists this clone with a few counts. The chain employs TRBV7-6 and TRBJ1-2; D gene ambiguous. The V end lost 6 bases, the J end lost 8 bases, and 19 bases lay between the germline ends. Germline loops: CDR1 SGHVS, CDR2 FNYEAQ. The CDR3 contains 14 residues. The CDR3 region is CASSSSARAGGYTF. In DNA, the CDR3 is TGTGCCAGCAGTTCATCCGCCCGGGCGGGGGGCTACACCTTC.

This rearrangement joins TRBV24-1 to TRBJ2-5; 12 bases are shared with TRBD1. Germline CDR1 KGHDR, CDR2 SFDVKD. This CDR3 spans 15 amino acids. The trim removed 9 bases at V and 5 bases at J, leaving 9 bases unmatched. CDR3 sequence: CATEPGQGAMETQYF. The DNA for the CDR3 is TGTGCCACCGAGCCGGGACAGGGGGCGATGGAGACCCAGTACTTC.

The V gene is TRBV14, the J gene TRBJ1-4; 8 nucleotides match TRBD1. J was trimmed by 5 bases and V by 1 base; bases with no gene match: 0. The CDR3 runs 14 residues. CDR1 and CDR2 (germline): SGHDN, FVKESK. The CDR3 nucleotides are TGTGCCAGCAGCCAAGGGACAGGGAATGAAAAACTGTTTTTT. Protein: CASSQGTGNEKLFF.

This clone was seen once. The rearrangement joins TRBV27 to TRBJ2-7; tentative D call: TRBD1 (6 bases). Germline-derived CDR1 and CDR2 are MNHEY and SMNVEV (reference sequence). This CDR3 region has 15 residues. Trimming took off 5 bases at V and 1 base at J, with 15 bases between the two ends. The CDR3 is CASSTLTGESYEQYF. The CDR3 coding sequence is TGTGCCAGCAGTACACTGACAGGAGAATCCTACGAGCAGTACTTC.

The chain has TRBV24-1 and TRBJ1-3, with D perhaps TRBD1 (5 bases). V was clipped by 5 bases and J by 1 base, with 8 bases between them. CDR3 length equals 14 residues. CDR1 is KGHDR, CDR2 SFDVKD, per germline. As DNA, the CDR3 is TGTGCCACCAGTGGGGCAGGGTCTGGAAACACCATATATTTT. Protein: CATSGAGSGNTIYF.

The rearrangement uses TRBV7-2 and TRBJ2-1; D not certain. V was trimmed by 0 bases and J by 3 bases, leaving 3 bases between them. Germline CDR1 SGHTA, CDR2 FQGNSA. The CDR3 totals 13 residues. CDR3: CASSLADYNEQFF. The CDR3, as DNA: TGTGCCAGCAGCTTAGCAGACTACAATGAGCAGTTCTTC.

The table lists this clone with a few counts. The rearrangement links TRBV2 to TRBJ2-7, with D perhaps TRBD1 (6 bases). The CDR3 length is 13 residues. Looked up from germline, CDR1 is SNHLY and CDR2 is FYNNEI. Trimming stripped 7 bases from V and 1 base from J, with 11 bases between. The CDR3 protein is CASTHTGSYEQYF. CDR3 bases: TGTGCCAGCACTCACACAGGGTCCTACGAGCAGTACTTC.

J is TRBJ1-5 and V is TRBV7-9; D may be TRBD1 (5 bases). The V and J ends lost 2 bases and 4 bases respectively, with 15 bases between them. The CDR3 extends over 16 amino acids. Looked up from germline, CDR1 is SEHNR and CDR2 is FQNEAQ (reference sequence). The CDR3 nucleotides are TGTGCCAGCAGCTTATCGAGGCGGGGCCTAAATCAGCCCCAGCATTTT. This sequence encodes CASSLSRRGLNQPQHF.

This chain uses TRBV24-1 with TRBJ2-1; TRBD2 might be the D (5 bases). The V gene's germline CDR1 is KGHDR and CDR2 SFDVKD. This CDR3 spans 13 amino acids. Trimming cost V 5 bases and J 10 bases, with 14 bases left between them. The CDR3 sequence is CATSVPPGVEQFF. For the CDR3, the DNA is TGTGCCACCAGTGTGCCCCCCGGGGTGGAGCAGTTCTTC.

The V gene is TRBV27, the J gene TRBJ1-4; 9 bases match TRBD1. V lost 5 bases to trimming and J lost 8 bases; unmatched junction nucleotides: 6. This CDR3 has 14 residues. Germline assignment: CDR1 MNHEY and CDR2 SMNVEV (reference sequence). Here the CDR3 reads CASSPNRGLEKLFF. The CDR3 DNA sequence: TGTGCCAGCAGTCCTAACAGGGGGCTCGAAAAACTGTTTTTT.

The chain combines TRBV10-3 with TRBJ1-2; no clear D. The ends were cut back, 2 bases at V and 6 bases at J, with 13 bases in the middle. Germline V CDR1 and CDR2: ENHRY, SYGVKD. This CDR3 region has 14 residues. The CDR3 loop is CAISETGSWDGYTF. CDR3 bases: TGTGCCATCAGTGAGACGGGCAGTTGGGATGGCTACACCTTC.

The gene calls are TRBV19 and TRBJ1-2; 7 nucleotides agree with TRBD1. The germline V gene encodes CDR1 LNHDA and CDR2 SQIVND (reference sequence). The junction had 15 bases not matched to a gene; V was cut back by 9 bases and J by 8 bases. This CDR3 spans 14 amino acids. The CDR3 protein is CASLNGRQGQGYTF. In nucleotides, the CDR3 is TGTGCCAGCTTAAACGGCAGACAGGGCCAAGGCTACACCTTC.

The chain has TRBV7-8 and TRBJ2-1; D gene unclear. Deletions cut 3 bases from V and 5 bases from J, with 11 bases between. Germline V gene sequence: CDR1 SGHVS, CDR2 FQNEAQ. The CDR3 totals 14 residues. Written as DNA, the CDR3 is TGTGCCAGCAGCTTTCGGAACGACCACAATGAGCAGTTCTTC. It encodes CASSFRNDHNEQFF.

The rearrangement joins TRBV27 to TRBJ2-5, with a weak D call TRBD2 (6 bases). The CDR3 sequence is 14 residues long. Trimming stripped 3 bases from V and 1 base from J, with 9 bases between. Germline CDR1 MNHEY, CDR2 SMNVEV (reference sequence). The CDR3 here is CASSFIGSQETQYF. The CDR3 DNA reads as TGTGCCAGCAGTTTTATCGGGAGCCAAGAGACCCAGTACTTC.

The chain couples TRBV30 to TRBJ2-1, with 9 bases identical to TRBD2. V gave up 0 bases and J gave up 8 bases; unmatched junction bases: 8. The CDR3 runs to 15 residues. In germline, CDR1 is GTSNPN, CDR2 SVGIG (reference sequence). CDR3 sequence: CAWSVVAGEVDEQFF. The CDR3 region has the DNA TGTGCCTGGAGTGTGGTAGCGGGAGAGGTAGATGAGCAGTTCTTC.

V is TRBV12-5 and J is TRBJ2-5; 11 nucleotides agree with TRBD2. There are 15 residues in the CDR3. Germline V lookup: CDR1 LGHNT, CDR2 FRNRAP. After removal of 6 bases from V and 4 bases from J, the junction contained 7 bases not matched to a gene. The CDR3 region is CASGRGTSGTETQYF. The DNA for the CDR3 is TGTGCTAGTGGCCGAGGGACTAGCGGAACAGAGACCCAGTACTTC.

This chain joins TRBV7-2 and TRBJ1-1; the D is unclear. The CDR3 contains 15 residues. Germline V gives CDR1 SGHTA, CDR2 FQGNSA. Trimming pared 1 base from V and 5 bases from J, leaving 14 bases between. The CDR3 nucleotides read TGTGCCAGCAGCTTAGACGGGATCTCGGGGACTGAAGCTTTCTTT. It specifies CASSLDGISGTEAFF.

The chain couples TRBV18 to TRBJ1-1; no reliable D call. The CDR3 is 14 amino acids. Between the trimmed V and J ends, which lost 1 base and 0 bases, there was a span of 6 bases. Germline V gene data show CDR1 as KGHSH and CDR2 as LQKENI. CDR3 in DNA: TGTGCCAGCTCACCACTGTCATTGAACACTGAAGCTTTCTTT. This sequence encodes CASSPLSLNTEAFF.